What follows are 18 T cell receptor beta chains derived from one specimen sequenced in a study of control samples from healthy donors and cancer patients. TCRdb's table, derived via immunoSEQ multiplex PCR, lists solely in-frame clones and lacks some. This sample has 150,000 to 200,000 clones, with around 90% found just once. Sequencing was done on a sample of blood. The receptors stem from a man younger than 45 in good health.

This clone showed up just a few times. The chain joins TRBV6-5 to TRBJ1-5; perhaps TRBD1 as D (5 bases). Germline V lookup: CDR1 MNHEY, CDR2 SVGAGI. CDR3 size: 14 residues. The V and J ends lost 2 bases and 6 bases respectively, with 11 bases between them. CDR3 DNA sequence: TGTGCCAGCAGTTACGGGACGGGGATTCAGCCCCAGCATTTT. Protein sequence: CASSYGTGIQPQHF.

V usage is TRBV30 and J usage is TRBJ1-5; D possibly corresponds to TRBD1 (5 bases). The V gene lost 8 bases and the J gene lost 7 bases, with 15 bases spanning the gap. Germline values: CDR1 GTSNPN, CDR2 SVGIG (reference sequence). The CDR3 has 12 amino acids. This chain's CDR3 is CALGGAGQPQHF. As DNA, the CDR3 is TGTGCCCTGGGAGGGGCAGGCCAGCCCCAGCATTTT.

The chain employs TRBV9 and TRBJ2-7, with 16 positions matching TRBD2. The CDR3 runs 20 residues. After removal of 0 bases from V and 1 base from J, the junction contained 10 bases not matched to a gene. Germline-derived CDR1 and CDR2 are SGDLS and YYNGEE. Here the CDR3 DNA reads TGTGCCAGCAGCGTAGGAGTTTCTGGGACTAGCGGGGGGGCGTCCTACGAGCAGTACTTC. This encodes CASSVGVSGTSGGASYEQYF.

The CDR3 sequence is CANSGGAGANVLTF. The DNA of the CDR3 is TGTGCCAACTCAGGGGGGGCTGGGGCCAACGTCCTGACTTTC. J is TRBJ2-6 and V is TRBV27; tentatively, D is TRBD1 or TRBD2 (7 bases each). The germline V gene encodes CDR1 MNHEY and CDR2 SMNVEV (reference sequence). The CDR3 length is 14 residues. Trimming pared 10 bases from V and 2 bases from J, leaving 12 bases between.

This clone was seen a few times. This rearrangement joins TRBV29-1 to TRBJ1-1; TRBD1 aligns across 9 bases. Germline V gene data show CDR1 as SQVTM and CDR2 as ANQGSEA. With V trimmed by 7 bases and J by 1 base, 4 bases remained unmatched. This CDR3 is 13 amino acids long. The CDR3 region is CSGMDRGNTEAFF. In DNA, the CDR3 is TGCAGCGGGATGGACAGGGGGAACACTGAAGCTTTCTTT.

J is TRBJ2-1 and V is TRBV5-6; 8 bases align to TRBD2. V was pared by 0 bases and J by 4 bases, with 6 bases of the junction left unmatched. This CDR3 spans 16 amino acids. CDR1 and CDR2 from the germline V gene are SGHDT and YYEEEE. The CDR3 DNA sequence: TGTGCCAGCAGCTTGGCCGGGGGGGCCCCTTACAATGAGCAGTTCTTC. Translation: CASSLAGGAPYNEQFF.

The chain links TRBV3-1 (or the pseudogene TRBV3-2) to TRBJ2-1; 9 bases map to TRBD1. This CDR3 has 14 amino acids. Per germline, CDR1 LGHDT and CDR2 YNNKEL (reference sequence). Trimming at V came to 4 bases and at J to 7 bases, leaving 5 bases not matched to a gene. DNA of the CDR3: TGTGCCAGCAGCCGGATGGGACAGGGAAATGAGCAGTTCTTC. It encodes CASSRMGQGNEQFF.

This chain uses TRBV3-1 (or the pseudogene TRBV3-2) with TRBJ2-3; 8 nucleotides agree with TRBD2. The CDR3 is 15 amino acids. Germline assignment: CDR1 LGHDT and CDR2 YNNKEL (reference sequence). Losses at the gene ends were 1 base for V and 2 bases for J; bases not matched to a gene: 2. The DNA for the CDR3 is TGTGCCAGCAGCCAAGTCGGGGGGGCCACAGATACGCAGTATTTT. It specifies CASSQVGGATDTQYF.

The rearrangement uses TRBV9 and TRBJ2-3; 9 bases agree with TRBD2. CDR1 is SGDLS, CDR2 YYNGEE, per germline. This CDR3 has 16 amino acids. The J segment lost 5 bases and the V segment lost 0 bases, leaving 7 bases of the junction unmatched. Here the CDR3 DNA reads TGTGCCAGCAGCGTAGATAGCGGGAGTCGGGTAGATACGCAGTATTTT. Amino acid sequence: CASSVDSGSRVDTQYF.

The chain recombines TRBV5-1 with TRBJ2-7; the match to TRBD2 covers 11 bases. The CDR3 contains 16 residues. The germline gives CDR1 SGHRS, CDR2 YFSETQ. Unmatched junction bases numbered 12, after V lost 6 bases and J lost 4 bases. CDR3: CASNYDLAGGMYEQYF. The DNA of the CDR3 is TGCGCCAGCAACTACGACTTAGCGGGAGGGATGTACGAGCAGTACTTC.

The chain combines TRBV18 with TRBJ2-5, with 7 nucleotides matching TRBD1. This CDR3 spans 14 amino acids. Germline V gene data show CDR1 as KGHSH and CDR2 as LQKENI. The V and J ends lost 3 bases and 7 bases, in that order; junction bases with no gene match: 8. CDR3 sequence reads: CASSPRQGELTQYF. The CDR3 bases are TGTGCCAGCTCACCTCGACAGGGTGAACTGACCCAGTACTTC. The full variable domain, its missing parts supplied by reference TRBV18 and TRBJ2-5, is NAGVMQNPRHLVRRRGQEARLRCSPMKGHSHVYWYRQLPEEGLKFMVYLQKENIIDESGMPKERFSAEFPKEGPSILRIQQVVRGDSAAYFCASSPRQGELTQYFGPGTRLLVL.

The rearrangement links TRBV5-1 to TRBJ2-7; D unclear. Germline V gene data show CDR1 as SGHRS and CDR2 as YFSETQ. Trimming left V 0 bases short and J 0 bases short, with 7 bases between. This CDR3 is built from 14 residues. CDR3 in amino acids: CASSLDSRSYEQYF. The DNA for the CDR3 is TGCGCCAGCAGCTTGGACTCTCGCTCCTACGAGCAGTACTTC.

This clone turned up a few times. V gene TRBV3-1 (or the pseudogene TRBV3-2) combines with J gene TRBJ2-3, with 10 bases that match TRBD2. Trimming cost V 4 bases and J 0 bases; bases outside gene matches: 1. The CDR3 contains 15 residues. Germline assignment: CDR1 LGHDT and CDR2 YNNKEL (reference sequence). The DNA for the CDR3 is TGTGCCAGCAGCCCGACTAGCGGGAGCACAGATACGCAGTATTTT. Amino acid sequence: CASSPTSGSTDTQYF.

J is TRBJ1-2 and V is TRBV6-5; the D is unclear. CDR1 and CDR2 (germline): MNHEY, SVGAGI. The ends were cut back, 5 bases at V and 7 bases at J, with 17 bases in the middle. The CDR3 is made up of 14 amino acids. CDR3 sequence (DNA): TGTGCCAGCAGTCCCTCTGTATCTGGGCCTGGCTACACCTTC. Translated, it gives CASSPSVSGPGYTF.

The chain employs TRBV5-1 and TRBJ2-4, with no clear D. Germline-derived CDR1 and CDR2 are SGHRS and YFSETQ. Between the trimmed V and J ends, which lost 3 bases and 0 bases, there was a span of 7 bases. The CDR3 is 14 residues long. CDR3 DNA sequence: TGCGCCAGCAGCTCCGCATCAGCCAAAAACATTCAGTACTTC. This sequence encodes CASSSASAKNIQYF.

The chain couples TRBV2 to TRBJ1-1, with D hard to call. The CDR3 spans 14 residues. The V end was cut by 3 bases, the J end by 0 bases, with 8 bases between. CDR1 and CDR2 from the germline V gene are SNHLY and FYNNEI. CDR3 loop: CASSDDGLNTEAFF. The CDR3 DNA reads TGTGCCAGCAGTGACGATGGTCTGAACACTGAAGCTTTCTTT.

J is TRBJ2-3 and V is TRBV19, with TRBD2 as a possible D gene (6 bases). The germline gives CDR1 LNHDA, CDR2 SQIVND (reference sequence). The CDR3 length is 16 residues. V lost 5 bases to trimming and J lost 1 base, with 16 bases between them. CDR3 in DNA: TGTGCCAGTAGTTCACAAACTAGCAGACGCACAGATACGCAGTATTTT. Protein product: CASSSQTSRRTDTQYF.

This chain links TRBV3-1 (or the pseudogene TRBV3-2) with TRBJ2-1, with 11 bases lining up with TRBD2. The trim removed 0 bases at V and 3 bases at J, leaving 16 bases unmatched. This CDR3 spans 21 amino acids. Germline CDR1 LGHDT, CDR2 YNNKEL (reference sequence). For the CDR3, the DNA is TGTGCCAGCAGCCAAGAGTACGGTTCTAGCGGGAGGATCTTTGTCTACAATGAGCAGTTCTTC. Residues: CASSQEYGSSGRIFVYNEQFF.